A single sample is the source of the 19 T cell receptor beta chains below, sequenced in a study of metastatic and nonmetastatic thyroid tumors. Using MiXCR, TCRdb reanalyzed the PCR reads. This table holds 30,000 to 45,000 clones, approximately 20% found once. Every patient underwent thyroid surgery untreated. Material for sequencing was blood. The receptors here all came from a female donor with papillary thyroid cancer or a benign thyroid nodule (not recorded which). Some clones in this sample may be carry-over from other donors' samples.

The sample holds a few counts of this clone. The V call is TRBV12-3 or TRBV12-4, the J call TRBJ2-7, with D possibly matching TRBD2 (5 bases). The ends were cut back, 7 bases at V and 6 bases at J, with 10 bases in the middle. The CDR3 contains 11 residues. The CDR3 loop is CASTGSGEQYF. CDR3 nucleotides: TGTGCCAGCACGGGGTCGGGCGAGCAGTACTTC.

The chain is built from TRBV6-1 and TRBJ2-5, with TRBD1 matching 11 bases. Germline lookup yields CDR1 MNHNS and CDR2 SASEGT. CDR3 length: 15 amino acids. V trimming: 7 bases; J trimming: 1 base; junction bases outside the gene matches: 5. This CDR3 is CASTPGTGGQETQYF. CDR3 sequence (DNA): TGTGCCAGCACCCCCGGGACAGGGGGCCAAGAGACCCAGTACTTC.

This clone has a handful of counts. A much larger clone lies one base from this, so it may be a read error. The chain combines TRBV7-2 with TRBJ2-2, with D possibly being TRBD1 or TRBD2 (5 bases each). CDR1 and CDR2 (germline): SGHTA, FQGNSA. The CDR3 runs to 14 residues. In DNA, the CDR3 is TGTGCCAGCATCCTGGGGGTAGGCACCGGGGAGCTGGTTTTT. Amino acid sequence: CASILGVGTGELVF.

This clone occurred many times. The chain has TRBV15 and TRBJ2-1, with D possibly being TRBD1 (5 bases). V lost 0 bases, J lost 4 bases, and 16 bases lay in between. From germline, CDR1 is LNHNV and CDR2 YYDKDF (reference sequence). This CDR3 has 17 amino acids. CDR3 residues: CATSRDYARAKYNEQFF. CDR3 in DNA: TGTGCCACCAGCAGAGACTATGCCAGGGCGAAATACAATGAGCAGTTCTTC.

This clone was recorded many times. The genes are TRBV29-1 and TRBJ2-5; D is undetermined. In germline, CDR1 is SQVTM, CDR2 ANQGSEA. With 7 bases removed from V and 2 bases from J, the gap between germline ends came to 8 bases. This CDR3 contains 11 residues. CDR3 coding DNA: TGCAGCGGGGCGCATCAAGAGACCCAGTACTTC. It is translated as CSGAHQETQYF.

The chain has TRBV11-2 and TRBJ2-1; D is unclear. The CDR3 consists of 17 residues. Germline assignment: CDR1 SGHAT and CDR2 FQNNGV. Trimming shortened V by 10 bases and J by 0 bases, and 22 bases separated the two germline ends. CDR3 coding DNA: TGTGCCATCATCTTAGAGAGGTTACGAGGCTCCTACAATGAGCAGTTCTTC. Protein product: CAIILERLRGSYNEQFF.

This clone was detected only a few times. The CDR3 loop is CASSGRAVGNTEAFF. CDR3 DNA: TGTGCCAGCAGTGGAAGGGCAGTTGGGAATACTGAAGCTTTCTTT. The genes are TRBV2 and TRBJ1-1, with D unresolved. The length of the CDR3 is 15 residues. In germline, CDR1 is SNHLY, CDR2 FYNNEI. With 4 bases removed from V and 5 bases from J, the gap between germline ends came to 17 bases.

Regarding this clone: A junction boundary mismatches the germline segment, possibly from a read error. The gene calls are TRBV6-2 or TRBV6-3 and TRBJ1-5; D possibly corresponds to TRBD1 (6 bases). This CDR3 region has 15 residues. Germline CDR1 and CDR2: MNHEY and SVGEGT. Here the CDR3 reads CATGWGRLGNHPQHF. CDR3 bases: TGTGCCACAGGTTGGGGGCGATTGGGCAATCATCCCCAGCATTTT.

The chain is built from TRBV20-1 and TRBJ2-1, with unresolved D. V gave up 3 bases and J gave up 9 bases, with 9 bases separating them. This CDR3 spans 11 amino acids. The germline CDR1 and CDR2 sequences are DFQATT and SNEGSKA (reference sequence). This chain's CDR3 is CSASPAPEQFF. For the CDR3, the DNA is TGCAGTGCTAGCCCAGCGCCTGAGCAGTTCTTC.

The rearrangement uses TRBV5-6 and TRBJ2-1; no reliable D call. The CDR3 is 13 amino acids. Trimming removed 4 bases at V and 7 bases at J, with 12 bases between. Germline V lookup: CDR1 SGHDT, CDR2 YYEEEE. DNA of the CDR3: TGTGCCAGCAGCCCTAATCCAAATAATGAGCAGTTCTTC. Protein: CASSPNPNNEQFF.

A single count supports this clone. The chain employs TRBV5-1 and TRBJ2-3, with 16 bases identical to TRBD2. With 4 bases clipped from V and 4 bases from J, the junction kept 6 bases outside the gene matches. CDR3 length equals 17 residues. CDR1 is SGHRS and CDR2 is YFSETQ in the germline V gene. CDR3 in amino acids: CASSVGLAGGVADTQYF. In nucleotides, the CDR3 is TGCGCCAGCAGCGTGGGACTAGCGGGAGGGGTAGCAGATACGCAGTATTTT.

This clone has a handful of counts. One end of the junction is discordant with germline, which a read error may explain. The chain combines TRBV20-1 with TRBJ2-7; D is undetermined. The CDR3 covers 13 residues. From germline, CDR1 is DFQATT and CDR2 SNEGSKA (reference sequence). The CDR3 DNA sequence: TGCAGTTCTAGAGGTGACTTCGACTACGAGCAGTACTTC. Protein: CSSRGDFDYEQYF.

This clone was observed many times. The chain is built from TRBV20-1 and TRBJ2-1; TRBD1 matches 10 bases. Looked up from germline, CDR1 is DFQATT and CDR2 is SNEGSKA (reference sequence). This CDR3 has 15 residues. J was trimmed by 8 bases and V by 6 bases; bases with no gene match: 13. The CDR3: CSATFRDRGKDEQFF. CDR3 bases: TGCAGTGCAACGTTCCGGGACAGGGGTAAGGATGAGCAGTTCTTC.

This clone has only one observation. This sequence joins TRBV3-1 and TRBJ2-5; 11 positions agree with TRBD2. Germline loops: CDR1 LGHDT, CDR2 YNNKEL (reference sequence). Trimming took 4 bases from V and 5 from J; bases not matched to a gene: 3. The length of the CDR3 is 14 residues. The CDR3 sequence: CASSPIAGGETQYF. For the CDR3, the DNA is TGTGCCAGCAGCCCTATAGCGGGAGGGGAGACCCAGTACTTC.

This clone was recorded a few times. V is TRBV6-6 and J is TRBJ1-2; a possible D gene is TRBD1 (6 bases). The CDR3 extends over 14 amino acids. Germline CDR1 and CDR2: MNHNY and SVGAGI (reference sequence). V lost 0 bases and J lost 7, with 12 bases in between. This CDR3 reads CASSYSQGSAGYTF. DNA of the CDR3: TGTGCCAGCAGTTACTCGCAGGGGTCAGCTGGCTACACCTTC.

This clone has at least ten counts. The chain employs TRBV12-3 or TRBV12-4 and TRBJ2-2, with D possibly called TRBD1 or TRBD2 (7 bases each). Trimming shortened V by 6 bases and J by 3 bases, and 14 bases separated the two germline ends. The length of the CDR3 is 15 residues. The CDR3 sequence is CASSRRGGDTGELFF. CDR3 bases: TGTGCCAGCAGCCGCAGGGGGGGTGACACCGGGGAGCTGTTTTTT.

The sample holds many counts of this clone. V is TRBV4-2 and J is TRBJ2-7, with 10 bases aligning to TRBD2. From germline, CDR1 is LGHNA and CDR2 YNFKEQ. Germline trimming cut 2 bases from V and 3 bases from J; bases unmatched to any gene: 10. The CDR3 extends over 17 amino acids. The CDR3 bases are TGTGCCAGCAGCCAACAATTATCTAGCGGGAGTTTCTACGAGCAGTACTTC. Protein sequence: CASSQQLSSGSFYEQYF.

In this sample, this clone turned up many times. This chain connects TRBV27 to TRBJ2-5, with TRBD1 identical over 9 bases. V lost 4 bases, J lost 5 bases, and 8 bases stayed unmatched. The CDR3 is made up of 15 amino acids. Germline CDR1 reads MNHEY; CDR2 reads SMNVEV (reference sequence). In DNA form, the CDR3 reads TGTGCCAGCAGTTCAGGGACAGGGAAGTCGGAGACCCAGTACTTC. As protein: CASSSGTGKSETQYF.

CDR3 DNA: TGTGCCAGCAGCCCCGGGACAGACTTTATGAACTATGGCTACACCTTC. This codes for CASSPGTDFMNYGYTF. The rearrangement links TRBV6-1 to TRBJ1-2; 7 nucleotides line up with TRBD1. V gave up 6 bases and J gave up 2 bases; unmatched junction bases: 12. Per the germline V gene, CDR1 is MNHNS and CDR2 is SASEGT. CDR3 length: 16 residues.